One TCR beta chain is described in this entry. This sample is drawn from a study of T cells in localized non-small cell lung cancer. Germline trimming cut 9 bases from V and 4 bases from J; bases unmatched to any gene: 9. CDR1 and CDR2 from the germline V gene are MNHNY and SVGAGI (reference sequence). The CDR3 has 14 amino acids. Profiling relied on immunoSEQ multiplex PCR, and the TCRdb table lists in-frame clones only, not all of them. The sample has about 33,000 clones, about 81% seen once. V usage is TRBV6-6 and J usage is TRBJ1-3, with 7 bases that match TRBD1. This TCR came from a male donor aged 60 or older with stage II squamous cell lung carcinoma. The specimen comprised peripheral blood, sampled before any cancer treatment. The CDR3 reads CASSTGQAGNTIYF. DNA of the CDR3: TGTGCCAGTTCGACAGGGCAGGCAGGAAACACCATATATTTT.